This is a list of T cell receptor beta chains from one sample in a study of T-cell memory formation after mild COVID-19. One entry per CDR3 protein results from TCRdb running MiXCR on the 5' RACE reads. Of 75,000 to 95,000 distinct CDR3 sequences listed, about 12% are singletons. Sequenced input: PBMCs or a T cell subset sorted from them (not recorded which). The receptor set was obtained from an adult woman who had mild COVID-19 (a few samples of this study predate the infection). Cell type and time point are not known. Both conserved end residues are part of each CDR3. A D gene is named only where the DNA matches it firmly. A clone size is listed for some rows: how often the clone was seen (once, few, many), or a class if it is expanded.

.,TRBJ2-7,TRBV29-1,few,CSVEDEGYEQYF,TGCAGCGTTGAAGACGAGGGATACGAGCAGTACTTC
TRBD2,TRBJ2-5,TRBV12-3/TRBV12-4,once,CASSFTGGIQETQYF,TGTGCCAGCAGTTTCACGGGGGGGATACAAGAGACCCAGTACTTC
TRBD2,TRBJ2-7,TRBV7-9,few,CASSVSGRDHEQYF,TGTGCCAGCAGCGTTAGCGGGAGGGACCACGAGCAGTACTTC
.,TRBJ1-5,TRBV6-2/TRBV6-3,few,CASSYDSTPNQPQHF,TGTGCCAGCAGTTACGACTCTACCCCGAATCAGCCCCAGCATTTT
.,TRBJ1-1,TRBV29-1,.,CSVQGQEVQAFF,TGCAGCGTTCAGGGGCAGGAGGTTCAAGCTTTCTTT
.,TRBJ1-1,TRBV7-9,.,CASSEPGVAFF,TGTGCCAGCAGCGAACCAGGGGTAGCTTTCTTT
.,TRBJ1-1,TRBV4-3,.,CASSREGDSYTEAFF,TGCGCCAGCAGCCGAGAGGGAGACAGCTACACTGAAGCTTTCTTT
TRBD2,TRBJ2-1,TRBV10-3,.,CAISRTSGNSYNEQFF,TGTGCCATCAGTAGGACTAGCGGGAACTCCTACAATGAGCAGTTCTTC
.,TRBJ2-5,TRBV5-1,.,CASSLDLIQTQYF,TGCGCCAGCAGCTTGGACCTGATCCAGACCCAGTACTTC
.,TRBJ2-3,TRBV7-8,few,CASSQSTSTPTDTQYF,TGTGCCAGCAGCCAATCAACTTCAACCCCCACGGATACGCAGTATTTT
.,TRBJ1-5,TRBV6-2/TRBV6-3,few,CASSLWDENPPQHF,TGTGCCAGCAGTTTGTGGGACGAAAATCCGCCCCAGCATTTT
TRBD1,TRBJ2-7,TRBV11-1,many,CASSRTGEEYEQYF,TGTGCCAGCAGCCGGACAGGGGAGGAATACGAGCAGTACTTC
.,TRBJ2-3,TRBV24-1,.,CATSDLGDTERTQYF,TGTGCCACCAGTGATTTGGGGGACACGGAAAGGACGCAGTATTTT
.,TRBJ2-5,TRBV7-9,few,CASSLVGRQETQYF,TGTGCCAGCAGCTTAGTAGGCAGGCAAGAGACCCAGTACTTC
TRBD1,TRBJ2-2,TRBV7-6,few,CASSLARQGLNTGELFF,TGTGCCAGCAGCTTAGCCCGACAGGGGTTGAACACCGGGGAGCTGTTTTTT
.,TRBJ2-7,TRBV7-8,few,CASSLGVREGRYEQYF,TGTGCCAGCAGCTTAGGGGTTCGAGAAGGCCGATACGAGCAGTACTTC
TRBD2,TRBJ2-4,TRBV7-2,few,CASSFDAREVNIQYF,TGTGCCAGCAGCTTTGACGCGCGGGAGGTAAACATTCAGTACTTC
.,TRBJ1-1,TRBV4-3,few,CASSQDQQGHEAFF,TGCGCCAGCAGCCAAGATCAACAAGGCCACGAAGCTTTCTTT
TRBD2,TRBJ2-5,TRBV12-3/TRBV12-4,.,CASTVAGGGETQYF,TGTGCCAGCACCGTAGCGGGAGGAGGAGAGACCCAGTACTTC
TRBD1,TRBJ1-1,TRBV5-1,few,CASRDGQGPEAFF,TGCGCCAGCAGGGACGGACAGGGGCCTGAAGCTTTCTTT
.,TRBJ2-5,TRBV4-2,many,CASSQEVGMETQYF,TGTGCCAGCAGCCAAGAGGTGGGAATGGAGACCCAGTACTTC
.,TRBJ1-1,TRBV5-6,.,CASSLGGLNTEAFF,TGTGCCAGCAGCTTGGGGGGGTTGAACACTGAAGCTTTCTTT
TRBD2,TRBJ2-2,TRBV4-1,few,CASSQDWAGDTNTGELFF,TGCGCCAGCAGCCAAGATTGGGCGGGGGATACGAACACCGGGGAGCTGTTTTTT
.,TRBJ2-7,TRBV20-1,many,CSAGGTSHEQYF,TGCAGTGCTGGGGGGACTTCCCACGAGCAGTACTTC
.,TRBJ2-1,TRBV24-1,.,CATGLPGEQFF,TGTGCCACCGGCTTACCGGGAGAGCAGTTCTTC
.,TRBJ2-1,TRBV12-3/TRBV12-4,.,CASSPLGQGYNEQFF,TGTGCCAGCAGTCCCCTAGGGCAGGGGTACAATGAGCAGTTCTTC
.,TRBJ1-5,TRBV15,once,CATSRSLGGSNQPQHF,TGTGCCACCAGCAGGTCCTTGGGGGGGAGCAATCAGCCCCAGCATTTT
.,TRBJ1-1,TRBV27,.,CASSLDPRTALGEAFF,TGTGCCAGCAGTTTAGATCCCCGGACGGCATTGGGGGAAGCTTTCTTT
.,TRBJ2-3,TRBV6-5,few,CASSYSSSPTDTQYF,TGTGCCAGCAGTTACTCGAGTAGTCCCACAGATACGCAGTATTTT
.,TRBJ2-1,TRBV4-1,few,CASSQAGYEQFF,TGCGCCAGCAGCCAAGCAGGGTATGAGCAGTTCTTC
TRBD2,TRBJ2-1,TRBV7-2,.,CASSSPPLVAGENEQFF,TGTGCCAGCAGCTCCCCCCCCTTGGTAGCGGGTGAGAATGAGCAGTTCTTC
.,TRBJ2-1,TRBV7-6,.,CASSLFGGPDNEQFF,TGTGCCAGCAGCTTATTCGGGGGGCCCGACAATGAGCAGTTCTTC
.,TRBJ2-7,TRBV10-3,few,CAISESGRLHGGKSYEQYF,TGTGCCATCAGTGAGTCTGGAAGGCTCCACGGGGGTAAATCCTACGAGCAGTACTTC
.,TRBJ2-3,TRBV4-2,.,CASSPTPGPPTDTQYF,TGTGCCAGCAGCCCCACCCCGGGACCTCCCACAGATACGCAGTATTTT
TRBD1,TRBJ2-7,TRBV15,many,CATSEGGTGDYEQYF,TGTGCCACCAGCGAGGGGGGGACAGGGGACTACGAGCAGTACTTC
TRBD1,TRBJ1-5,TRBV7-9,few,CASSSQTGDRLQPQHF,TGTGCCAGCAGCTCCCAGACAGGGGACCGCCTTCAGCCCCAGCATTTT
TRBD1,TRBJ2-7,TRBV5-1,few,CASSSLGSETGNPYEQYF,TGCGCCAGCAGCTCCCTAGGCTCCGAGACAGGGAATCCCTACGAGCAGTACTTC
TRBD2,TRBJ2-1,TRBV18,few,CASSPPVSSGRNEQFF,TGTGCCAGCTCACCACCGGTTAGTAGCGGGAGAAATGAGCAGTTCTTC
TRBD1,TRBJ1-2,TRBV12-3/TRBV12-4,few,CASSDRGNYGYTF,TGTGCCAGCAGCGACAGGGGAAACTATGGCTACACCTTC
.,TRBJ1-2,TRBV25-1,few,CASSEYLNRDGYTF,TGTGCCAGCAGTGAATATCTTAACAGGGATGGCTACACCTTC
.,TRBJ2-3,TRBV3-1,.,CASSHGAGATDTQYF,TGTGCCAGCAGCCACGGGGCGGGGGCCACAGATACGCAGTATTTT